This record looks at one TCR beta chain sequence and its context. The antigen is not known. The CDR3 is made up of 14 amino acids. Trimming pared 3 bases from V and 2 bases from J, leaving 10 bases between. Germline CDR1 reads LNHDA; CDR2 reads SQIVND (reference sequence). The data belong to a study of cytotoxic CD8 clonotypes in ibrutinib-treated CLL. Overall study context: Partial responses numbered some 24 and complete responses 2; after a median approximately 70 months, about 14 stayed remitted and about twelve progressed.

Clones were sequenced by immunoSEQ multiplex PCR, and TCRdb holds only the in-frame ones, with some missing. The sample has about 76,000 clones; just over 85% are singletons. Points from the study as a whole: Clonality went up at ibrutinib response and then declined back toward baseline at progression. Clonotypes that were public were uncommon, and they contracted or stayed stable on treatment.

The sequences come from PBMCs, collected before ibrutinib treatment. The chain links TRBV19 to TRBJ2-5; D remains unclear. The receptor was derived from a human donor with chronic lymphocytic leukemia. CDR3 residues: CASSIKGRQETQYF. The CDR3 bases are TGTGCCAGTAGTATTAAAGGCAGACAAGAGACCCAGTACTTC.